Shown below are 17 T cell receptor beta chains from a single sample sequenced in a study of shared T cell receptors in the human thymus. TCRdb keeps only in-frame clones here, not all; method: immunoSEQ multiplex PCR. The sample gives about 710,000 clones, 87% of which show up once; about 0.0094% is in the top ten. These same data were also listed under a study on human thymus T cells.

The sequencing sample was made of thymocytes. The receptors shown here come from a boy younger than two with a congenital heart defect.

This chain connects TRBV28 to TRBJ2-4, with 8 bases identical to TRBD1. Trimming took 5 bases from V and 3 from J; bases not matched to a gene: 6. This CDR3 spans 15 amino acids. CDR1 is MDHEN and CDR2 is SYDVKM in the germline V gene. The CDR3 loop is CASSGQGALKNIQYF. CDR3 bases: TGTGCCAGCAGTGGGCAGGGGGCCCTCAAAAACATTCAGTACTTC.

V gene TRBV30 combines with J gene TRBJ1-1; no clear D. CDR3 length: 14 amino acids. The germline gives CDR1 GTSNPN, CDR2 SVGIG (reference sequence). V lost 1 base to trimming and J lost 2 bases, with 11 bases between them. This CDR3 reads CAWSAHEQNTEAFF. For the CDR3, the DNA is TGTGCCTGGAGTGCCCATGAGCAAAACACTGAAGCTTTCTTT.

The CDR3 is CAWSVKSWTSGRWEQFF. Written as DNA, the CDR3 is TGTGCCTGGAGTGTCAAATCTTGGACTAGCGGGAGATGGGAGCAGTTCTTC. V usage is TRBV30 and J usage is TRBJ2-1, with TRBD2 matching 13 bases. J was trimmed by 10 bases and V by 0 bases; bases with no gene match: 12. Germline CDR1 and CDR2: GTSNPN and SVGIG (reference sequence). CDR3 size: 17 residues.

The gene calls are TRBV28 and TRBJ2-1; TRBD2 matches 8 bases. V trimming: 4 bases; J trimming: 0 bases; junction bases outside the gene matches: 11. CDR3 length equals 18 residues. The V gene's germline CDR1 is MDHEN and CDR2 SYDVKM. The CDR3 region is CASSYPNTSGSSYNEQFF. CDR3 in DNA: TGTGCCAGCAGTTATCCCAATACTAGCGGAAGCTCCTACAATGAGCAGTTCTTC.

This chain connects TRBV25-1 to TRBJ2-7, with a weak D call TRBD1 (5 bases). Germline values: CDR1 MGHDK, CDR2 SYGVNS. V lost 6 bases and J lost 5, with 14 bases in between. The length of the CDR3 is 13 residues. CDR3 protein: CASRKSRDHEQYF. Written as DNA, the CDR3 is TGTGCCAGCAGAAAATCCAGGGATCACGAGCAGTACTTC.

This rearrangement joins TRBV7-2 to TRBJ2-1, with 7 bases fitting TRBD1. This CDR3 spans 16 amino acids. V lost 4 bases to trimming and J lost 0 bases; unmatched junction nucleotides: 6. CDR1 SGHTA and CDR2 FQGNSA come from the germline V gene. CDR3: CASSWGWDSSYNEQFF. Here the CDR3 DNA reads TGTGCCAGCAGCTGGGGTTGGGACAGCTCCTACAATGAGCAGTTCTTC.

In this sample, this clone turned up a few times. This rearrangement joins TRBV14 to TRBJ1-3; 7 nucleotides match TRBD1. This CDR3 comprises 14 residues. Losses at the gene ends were 1 base for V and 4 bases for J; bases not matched to a gene: 1. Germline lookup yields CDR1 SGHDN and CDR2 FVKESK. CDR3 residues: CASSQGTGGNTIYF. The CDR3 DNA follows: TGTGCCAGCAGCCAAGGGACAGGAGGAAACACCATATATTTT.

The V and J genes are TRBV4-3 and TRBJ2-1; D unclear. CDR3 length: 15 residues. Germline V lookup: CDR1 LGHNA, CDR2 YSLEER. Trimming stripped 1 base from V and 7 bases from J, with 14 bases between. The CDR3 sequence: CASSQVRQFGNEQFF. The CDR3, as DNA: TGCGCCAGCAGCCAAGTACGCCAGTTCGGGAATGAGCAGTTCTTC.

The rearrangement joins TRBV6-1 to TRBJ2-3; TRBD1 agrees at 8 bases. The V and J ends lost 7 bases and 0 bases, in that order; junction bases with no gene match: 3. This CDR3 region has 14 residues. Germline V gene lookup returns CDR1 MNHNS and CDR2 SASEGT. CDR3 nucleotide sequence: TGTGCCAGCAATTCAGGGGGCAGCACAGATACGCAGTATTTT. This gives the protein CASNSGGSTDTQYF.

V usage is TRBV4-3 and J usage is TRBJ2-2; a possible D gene is TRBD2 (5 bases). Trimming shortened V by 4 bases and J by 1 base, and 19 bases separated the two germline ends. The length of the CDR3 is 18 residues. The germline V gene has CDR1 LGHNA and CDR2 YSLEER. The CDR3 bases are TGCGCCAGCAGCCCGCTAAGACGGGAATCTAAGAACACCGGGGAGCTGTTTTTT. Its translation is CASSPLRRESKNTGELFF.

This sequence joins TRBV15 and TRBJ2-5, with TRBD1 identical over 7 bases. The CDR3 sequence is 15 residues long. Germline CDR1 reads LNHNV; CDR2 reads YYDKDF (reference sequence). The trim removed 1 base at V and 9 bases at J, leaving 11 bases unmatched. CDR3 in DNA: TGTGCCACCAGCAGAGGGTGCGGGCCCCAGGGGGCCCAGTACTTC. It yields the protein CATSRGCGPQGAQYF.

V and J are TRBV11-3 and TRBJ2-5, with TRBD2 matching over 12 bases. V dropped 2 bases and J dropped 4; count of bases not matched to a gene: 17. Per the germline V gene, CDR1 is SGHNT and CDR2 is YENEEA. CDR3 length: 20 amino acids. In DNA, the CDR3 is TGTGCCAGCAGCTTATCCAACCCCCAGAGGACTAGCGGGAAGGGAGAGACCCAGTACTTC. It translates to CASSLSNPQRTSGKGETQYF.

This sequence joins TRBV6-4 and TRBJ2-2; perhaps TRBD1 as D (6 bases). CDR1 and CDR2 from the germline V gene are MRHNA and SNTAGT. CDR3 length: 13 residues. The ends were cut back, 6 bases at V and 5 bases at J, with 10 bases in the middle. The CDR3 DNA sequence: TGTGCCAGCAGCCCGAGGGGGACCGGGGAGCTGTTTTTT. This encodes CASSPRGTGELFF.

V and J are TRBV7-2 and TRBJ2-4, with 13 bases identical to TRBD2. With 5 bases clipped from V and 7 bases from J, the junction kept 17 bases outside the gene matches. Germline CDR1 reads SGHTA; CDR2 reads FQGNSA. This CDR3 region has 19 residues. Here the CDR3 reads CASSHKPPLAGGPENIQYF. For the CDR3, the DNA is TGTGCCAGCAGCCACAAACCCCCACTAGCGGGAGGGCCCGAGAACATTCAGTACTTC. Based on the CDR3 plus reference TRBV7-2 and TRBJ2-4, the full variable domain is GAGVSQSPSNKVTEKGKDVELRCDPISGHTALYWYRQSLGQGLEFLIYFQGNSAPDKSGLPSDRFSAERTGGSVSTLTIQRTQQEDSAVYLCASSHKPPLAGGPENIQYFGAGTRLSVL.

The sample holds one count of this clone. The chain employs TRBV28 and TRBJ1-1; unclear D gene. Germline CDR1 and CDR2: MDHEN and SYDVKM. Trimming took 2 bases from V and 3 from J, leaving 10 bases between them. The CDR3 length is 14 residues. The CDR3 nucleotides are TGTGCCAGCAGTTTAGTAGCCTGGGACACTGAAGCTTTCTTT. Protein sequence: CASSLVAWDTEAFF. Supplemented by reference TRBV28 and TRBJ1-1, the full variable domain reads DVKVTQSSRYLVKRTGEKVFLECVQDMDHENMFWYRQDPGLGLRLIYFSYDVKMKEKGDIPEGYSVSREKKERFSLILESASTNQTSMYLCASSLVAWDTEAFFGQGTRLTVV.

This chain joins TRBV5-4 and TRBJ1-1; 8 bases agree with TRBD1. CDR1 is SGHNT, CDR2 YYREEE, per germline (reference sequence). This CDR3 has 14 residues. Trimming removed 3 bases from V and 10 bases from J; junction bases left unmatched: 11. CDR3 region: CASSSISDRVSAFF. CDR3 DNA sequence: TGTGCCAGCAGCTCGATATCGGACAGGGTATCAGCTTTCTTT.

The chain is built from TRBV5-4 and TRBJ2-7; TRBD1 matches 9 bases. J lost 4 bases, V lost 4 bases, and 9 bases had no gene match. The CDR3 consists of 15 residues. The germline CDR1 and CDR2 sequences are SGHNT and YYREEE (reference sequence). Here the CDR3 DNA reads TGTGCCAGCAGCCACCGGGACAGGGCCACTTACGAGCAGTACTTC. It codes for CASSHRDRATYEQYF.